This TCR beta chain was identified in a study of T-cell reconstitution after alpha-beta-depleted transplantation in children. General study results and limits: T cells produced anew were the main source of T-cell counts and diversity one year after transplant.

CDR1 is SGHKS and CDR2 is YYEKEE in the germline V gene (reference sequence). The CDR3 runs to 15 residues. Trimming took 0 bases from V and 3 from J, leaving 13 bases between them. The TCRbeta library incorporated unique molecular identifiers. Each CDR3 protein gets one entry after TCRdb re-called the PCR reads with MiXCR. This sample has about 300,000 distinct CDR3 sequences, with around 7.1% found just once. This clonotype occurred many times. Its antigen is unknown. This TCR came from a female patient under 10 years old who had a stem cell transplant for Fanconi anemia, so the T cells may come from the graft donor. This chain uses TRBV5-5 with TRBJ2-7; either TRBD1 or TRBD2 may fit D (5 bases each). Sample: peripheral blood, taken 360 days after TCRalphabeta/CD19-depleted stem cell transplant. The CDR3 nucleotides are TGTGCCAGCAGCTTGGTAAGGGGACGAATCTACGAGCAGTACTTC. Protein sequence: CASSLVRGRIYEQYF.